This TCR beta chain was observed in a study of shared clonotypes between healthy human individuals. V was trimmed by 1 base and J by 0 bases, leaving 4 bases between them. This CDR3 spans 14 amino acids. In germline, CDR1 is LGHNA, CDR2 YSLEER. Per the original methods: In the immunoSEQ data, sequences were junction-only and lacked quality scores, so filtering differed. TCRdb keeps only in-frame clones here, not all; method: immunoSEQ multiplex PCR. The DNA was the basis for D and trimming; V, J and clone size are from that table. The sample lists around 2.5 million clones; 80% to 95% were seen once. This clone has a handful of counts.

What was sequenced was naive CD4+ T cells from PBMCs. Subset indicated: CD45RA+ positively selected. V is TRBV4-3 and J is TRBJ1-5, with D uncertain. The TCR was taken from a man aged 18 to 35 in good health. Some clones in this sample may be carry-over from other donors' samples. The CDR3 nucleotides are TGCGCCAGCAGCCAAGCCCCTAGCAATCAGCCCCAGCATTTT. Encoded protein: CASSQAPSNQPQHF.